The sequence of this T cell receptor (beta chain) was determined in a study of shared clonotypes between healthy human individuals. In the study's own analysis: Junction-only sequences without quality scores were provided by ImmunoSEQ, so filtering was different. Clones were read by immunoSEQ multiplex PCR, and TCRdb kept only the in-frame ones, dropping some. V, J and clone size were drawn from that table, and D and trimming were deduced from the DNA. The repertoire has hundreds of thousands of clones, 74% of them found once; the top ten carry 1.5% to 2%. Every one of the donors was a Caucasian adult that lived in Nashville, Tennessee. Study-level results: Researchers sampled blood only, noting tissue repertoires likely differ. Naive CD4 clonotypes were shared across several donors at 4% to 5%.

This CDR3 has 15 amino acids. Germline CDR1 reads MDHEN; CDR2 reads SYDVKM. V lost 5 bases and J lost 0, with 12 bases in between. This clone was picked up a small number of times. The antigen is unknown. V and J are TRBV28 and TRBJ2-3; D unclear. This sequence was found in a woman in her twenties or thirties in good health. Source material: memory CD4+ T cells sorted from blood. This sample's subset: CD45RA-negative fraction. CDR3 region: CASSPQPPSTDTQYF. CDR3 in DNA: TGTGCCAGCAGTCCACAACCCCCCAGCACAGATACGCAGTATTTT.